The clone carrying this T cell receptor beta chain was seen just once. This record comes from a study of blood T cell repertoires in COVID-19. Study-wide context: Acute and convalescent COVID-19 specimens originated in the United States, Italy and Spain. Sources were T cells, B-cell-depleted T cells, or PBMCs; the material itself was cDNA or gDNA.

The germline CDR1 and CDR2 sequences are SGDLS and YYNGEE. V was cut by 4 bases and J by 2 bases, with 15 bases left in between. The CDR3 is 15 residues long. In the original processing: The authors estimated nucleated cell counts from reference gene primer amplification. Here immunoSEQ multiplex PCR was the method, and the copy in TCRdb shows in-frame clones only, minus some. V and J calls and clone size are those listed in that table; D and trimming were worked out from the DNA. Counted here are 150,000 to 200,000 clones, 80% to 85% occurring once; the ten biggest clones make up 8% to 9.5%. This TCR was recovered from a woman older than 75 with active or convalescent COVID-19. Sequencing was carried out using peripheral blood. This chain joins TRBV9 and TRBJ2-5; D perhaps matches TRBD1 (6 bases). CDR3 DNA: TGTGCCAGCAGCCCCCAGGACAGAGTTCAAGAGACCCAGTACTTC. It codes for CASSPQDRVQETQYF.